This T cell receptor beta chain was retrieved from a study of CD8+ T cells in alopecia areata. Reverse transcribed after extraction, RNA yielded cDNA as the sequencing template. TCRdb keeps only in-frame clones here, not all; method: immunoSEQ multiplex PCR. The sample lists 180,000 or so clones, about 72% occurring once. In germline, CDR1 is SEHNR, CDR2 FQNEAQ (reference sequence). The CDR3 consists of 14 residues. Trimming removed 7 bases from V and 5 bases from J, with 17 bases in between. The specimen was CD8+ T cells sorted from blood, collected at week 0. The chain carries TRBV7-9 and TRBJ2-5, with D possibly matching TRBD2 (7 bases). This receptor was obtained from a human donor with alopecia areata. The chain's CDR3 is CASTRGASRETQYF. The CDR3 DNA reads as TGTGCCAGCACCCGGGGGGCTAGTCGGGAGACCCAGTACTTC.